The source of this T cell receptor beta chain is a study of cytomegalovirus exposure and HLA in healthy donors. Germline values: CDR1 ENHRY, CDR2 SYGVKD. V was clipped by 6 bases and J by 10 bases; unmatched bases: 7. The CDR3 runs 13 residues. The PCR used 60 Vbeta and 13 Jbeta primers. Sequenced by immunoSEQ multiplex PCR; TCRdb stores in-frame clones only, minus some. The sample consists of about 180,000 clones, 80% to 90% of them appearing once. The chain recombines TRBV10-3 with TRBJ1-2; 11 bases fit TRBD1. The sequenced material came from PBMCs. This clonotype originated in a girl aged 2 to 9 in good health and CMV-seropositive. The CDR3 DNA reads TGTGCCATCAGAATCCCGGGACAGGGGGACTACACCTTC. Amino acids: CAIRIPGQGDYTF.